This T cell receptor (beta chain) originates from a study of beta chain features in type 1 diabetes. Study results and limitations: Patients with Type 1 diabetes showed moderately but significantly shorter TCRB CDR3s in all four CD4+ subsets.

Germline V lookup: CDR1 SGHTA, CDR2 FQGNSA. The CDR3 length is 14 residues. V lost 0 bases and J 5 bases, leaving 11 bases between the germline ends. As regards this clone: Its antigen remains unknown.

The authors reverse transcribed all of the isolated RNA, so sequencing captured expressed TCRB transcripts. The data were produced by immunoSEQ multiplex PCR, yet TCRdb's version contains in-frame clones alone and is incomplete. Here the sample spans 600,000 to 750,000 clones, roughly 12% being singletons. This chain links TRBV7-2 with TRBJ2-7; weak D call: TRBD1 (6 bases). The clonotype comes from a young man with type 1 diabetes. The material sequenced was naive CD4+ T cells from blood. The CDR3 DNA is TGTGCCAGCAGCTTAGCGGGGGCGCGGCACGAGCAGTACTTC. This encodes CASSLAGARHEQYF.